This T cell receptor beta chain is from a study of CD8+ T cells in alopecia areata. As the sequencing template, cDNA was produced by extracting RNA and reverse transcribing it. Produced via immunoSEQ multiplex PCR; TCRdb's table is partial and in-frame only. The table records roughly 110,000 clones, less than 70% of them present only once. CDR1 is GTSNPN, CDR2 SVGIG, per germline (reference sequence). This CDR3 spans 15 amino acids. V shed 1 base and J shed 8 bases, with 17 bases lying between them. This sample's treatment: oral pan-JAK inhibitor, 5-10 mg twice daily. General observations from the study: Persistence of many expanded lesional clones was seen in scalp and blood during tofacitinib.

As concerns this clone: What it binds is unknown.

The V call is TRBV30, the J call TRBJ1-4; perhaps TRBD1 as D (6 bases). This TCR came from a human donor with alopecia areata. Sequencing was performed on CD4+ T cells sorted from blood, taken at week 24, from a patient treated with tofacitinib. In DNA form, the CDR3 reads TGTGCCTGGAGTGAACTAGGCAGGGGAGGAGAAAAACTGTTTTTT. This gives the protein CAWSELGRGGEKLFF.